Here is one T cell receptor beta chain with its context. Its antigen remains unknown. This specimen comes from a study of cytomegalovirus exposure and HLA in healthy donors. At the level of the study: About 77 million unique TCRs from HLA-typed donors made up an early data release. Study findings and constraints: Upon later analysis, HLA-associated TCR beta chains proved more clonally expanded than other, equally common chains. On later analysis, the bulk of CMV-associated TCR beta chains appeared to be HLA-restricted.

This CDR3 is 14 amino acids long. Germline assignment: CDR1 SNHLY and CDR2 FYNNEI. The V end lost 5 bases, the J end lost 6 bases, and 13 bases lay between the germline ends. Likely unrecorded immune exposures existed in these nominally healthy donors. Primers: 60 Vbeta forward and 13 Jbeta reverse. TCRdb's copy holds only in-frame clones and misses some; the assay was immunoSEQ multiplex PCR. The sample carries about 160,000 clones, 75% recorded once. Sequences were obtained from PBMCs. This receptor was identified in a female donor in good health and CMV-seronegative. The V and J genes are TRBV2 and TRBJ2-2; D is perhaps TRBD1 (5 bases). The CDR3 nucleotides are TGTGCCAGCAGTCTAGTAAGCAGGGCCGGGGAGCTGTTTTTT. This codes for CASSLVSRAGELFF.